The next 24 T cell receptor beta chains were all read from a single sample in a study of cytomegalovirus exposure and HLA in healthy donors. The PCR made use of 60 Vbeta and 13 Jbeta primers. Clones were sequenced by immunoSEQ multiplex PCR, and TCRdb holds only the in-frame ones, with some missing. This repertoire shows more than 100,000 clones, roughly 80% found once; its top ten account for 1%. The specimen sequenced was PBMCs. The receptors originated from a man in his forties or fifties in good health and CMV-seronegative.

This chain joins TRBV25-1 and TRBJ2-7, with D perhaps matching TRBD2 (7 bases). The V end was cut by 7 bases, the J end by 2 bases, with 15 bases between. CDR1 is MGHDK, CDR2 SYGVNS, per germline. The CDR3 is made up of 14 amino acids. The DNA of the CDR3 is TGTGCCAGCAAGCGGGACACGCGCGCCTACGAGCAGTACTTC. Translation: CASKRDTRAYEQYF.

The chain carries TRBV6-4 and TRBJ1-2; D possibly corresponds to TRBD1 (6 bases). The germline V gene has CDR1 MRHNA and CDR2 SNTAGT. The CDR3 contains 15 residues. The V end lost 4 bases, the J end lost 7 bases, and 19 bases lay between the germline ends. CDR3: CASSARPQGPGGYTF. The CDR3 DNA reads TGTGCCAGCAGTGCCAGACCACAGGGCCCCGGTGGCTACACCTTC.

In its sample, this clone was seen once. The chain uses TRBV30 and TRBJ1-3, with D unresolved. Per germline, CDR1 GTSNPN and CDR2 SVGIG (reference sequence). This CDR3 contains 15 residues. V was clipped by 6 bases and J by 4 bases, with 19 bases between them. The chain's CDR3 is CACPREGSPGNTIYF. The CDR3 nucleotides are TGTGCCTGCCCAAGGGAGGGTTCCCCCGGAAACACCATATATTTT.

J is TRBJ1-6 and V is TRBV9, with 7 bases that match TRBD1. The CDR3 contains 16 residues. Germline CDR1 SGDLS, CDR2 YYNGEE. Germline trimming cut 4 bases from V and 5 bases from J; bases unmatched to any gene: 9. CDR3 residues: CASSPMGQGDNSPLHF. CDR3 nucleotides: TGTGCCAGCAGCCCAATGGGGCAGGGGGATAATTCACCCCTCCACTTT.

Details on this clone: The same CDR3 can be traced to other DNA sequences in this sample. This chain connects TRBV5-1 to TRBJ2-7, with D unclear. In germline, CDR1 is SGHRS, CDR2 YFSETQ. The CDR3 covers 11 residues. V was pared by 4 bases and J by 3 bases, with 5 bases between. The CDR3 region has the DNA TGCGCCAGCAGCGATAGCTACGAGCAGTACTTC. This gives the protein CASSDSYEQYF.

The V gene is TRBV5-1, the J gene TRBJ2-3; 10 nucleotides line up with TRBD2. CDR3 length equals 17 residues. The V and J ends lost 0 bases and 10 bases, in that order; junction bases with no gene match: 14. CDR1 is SGHRS and CDR2 is YFSETQ in the germline V gene. This CDR3 is CASSLGTSGRSFLAQYF. In DNA, the CDR3 is TGCGCCAGCAGCTTGGGGACTAGCGGCCGTTCATTCTTGGCGCAGTATTTT.

The chain is built from TRBV4-1 and TRBJ1-6; TRBD1 matches 8 bases. V trimming: 0 bases; J trimming: 8 bases; junction bases outside the gene matches: 9. The germline V gene encodes CDR1 MGHRA and CDR2 YSYEKL. The length of the CDR3 is 17 residues. CDR3 bases: TGCGCCAGCAGCCAAGAAGGACAGGGCAGTCCCTATTCACCCCTCCACTTT. Protein sequence: CASSQEGQGSPYSPLHF.

This chain uses TRBV6-5 with TRBJ1-2; TRBD1 matches at 8 bases. This CDR3 comprises 15 residues. Germline V lookup: CDR1 MNHEY, CDR2 SVGAGI. Trimming took 2 bases from V and 7 from J; bases not matched to a gene: 9. CDR3 DNA sequence: TGTGCCAGCAGTTACGGCCAGGGGGCGGTTCGTGGCTACACCTTC. Amino acids: CASSYGQGAVRGYTF.

V gene TRBV5-1 combines with J gene TRBJ1-1, with a possible D match to TRBD1 (5 bases). The germline V gene encodes CDR1 SGHRS and CDR2 YFSETQ. The V end was cut by 0 bases, the J end by 3 bases, with 12 bases between. This CDR3 is 15 amino acids long. CDR3 sequence reads: CASSLEAGSDTEAFF. The DNA of the CDR3 is TGCGCCAGCAGCTTGGAGGCAGGGTCGGACACTGAAGCTTTCTTT.

The chain employs TRBV2 and TRBJ1-2, with 7 bases aligning to TRBD1. The length of the CDR3 is 15 residues. The junction had 5 bases not matched to a gene; V was cut back by 0 bases and J by 4 bases. CDR1 is SNHLY, CDR2 FYNNEI, per germline. This CDR3 reads CASSEAKAGGYGYTF. CDR3 nucleotides: TGTGCCAGCAGTGAAGCAAAGGCAGGGGGCTATGGCTACACCTTC.

A word on this clone: The junction departs from germline at one end; a sequencing error may be responsible. The chain joins TRBV6-1 to TRBJ2-2, with TRBD1 identical over 9 bases. This CDR3 contains 14 residues. Germline CDR1 is MNHNS and CDR2 is SASEGT. The CDR3 protein is CASREGQGWGRLFF. The CDR3 DNA follows: TGTGCCAGCAGGGAAGGACAGGGGTGGGGAAGGCTGTTTTTT.

The sample holds a few counts of this clone. The rearrangement joins TRBV12-5 to TRBJ1-5; tentative D call: TRBD1 (5 bases). Germline CDR1 is LGHNT and CDR2 is FRNRAP. This CDR3 has 12 residues. The V gene lost 7 bases and the J gene lost 7 bases, with 11 bases spanning the gap. The CDR3 reads CASVGRDQPQHF. For the CDR3, the DNA is TGTGCTAGTGTTGGGAGGGACCAGCCCCAGCATTTT.

The chain is built from TRBV10-3 and TRBJ2-3; 8 bases are a match to TRBD2. The V and J ends lost 4 bases and 2 bases, in that order; junction bases with no gene match: 8. The CDR3 is 16 residues long. The V gene's germline CDR1 is ENHRY and CDR2 SYGVKD. The CDR3, as DNA: TGTGCCATCAGTGGGGGTACCGGGGGGGACACAGATACGCAGTATTTT. This encodes CAISGGTGGDTDTQYF.

The sample holds one count of this clone. This CDR3 reads CAWSLGGTGELFF. The CDR3 DNA follows: TGTGCCTGGAGCCTCGGAGGGACCGGGGAGCTGTTTTTT. This chain links TRBV30 with TRBJ2-2; a possible D gene is TRBD2 (6 bases). CDR1 and CDR2 from the germline V gene are GTSNPN and SVGIG (reference sequence). V was shortened by 3 bases and J by 5 bases, with 10 bases between the two germline ends. The CDR3 totals 13 residues.

This clone was counted a few times. The CDR3 sequence: CASEDGTYNEQFF. The CDR3 nucleotides read TGCGCCAGCGAGGACGGGACCTACAATGAGCAGTTCTTC. The chain uses TRBV5-1 and TRBJ2-1; maybe TRBD2 (5 bases). Germline-derived CDR1 and CDR2 are SGHRS and YFSETQ. This CDR3 spans 13 amino acids. V was shortened by 7 bases and J by 2 bases, with 10 bases between the two germline ends.

The rearrangement uses TRBV5-5 and TRBJ1-2, with a weak D call TRBD1 (6 bases). The CDR3 has 16 amino acids. V lost 0 bases, J lost 0 bases, and 12 bases lay in between. Germline-derived CDR1 and CDR2 are SGHKS and YYEKEE (reference sequence). CDR3 amino acids: CASSLGGQQTNYGYTF. CDR3 nucleotides: TGTGCCAGCAGCTTGGGAGGACAGCAAACTAACTATGGCTACACCTTC.

The V and J genes are TRBV5-1 and TRBJ2-7; TRBD2 matches 13 bases. The CDR3 is 19 residues long. Germline CDR1 reads SGHRS; CDR2 reads YFSETQ. J gave up 5 bases and V 1 base, and 15 bases lay outside the gene matches. CDR3 nucleotide sequence: TGCGCCAGCAGCTTGAACGGACCCGGGACTAGCGGGATCCAGCACGAGCAGTACTTC. It is translated as CASSLNGPGTSGIQHEQYF.

The genes are TRBV7-9 and TRBJ2-1; 10 bases agree with TRBD2. The CDR3 consists of 16 residues. The V gene's germline CDR1 is SEHNR and CDR2 FQNEAQ (reference sequence). Losses at the gene ends were 6 bases for V and 0 bases for J; bases not matched to a gene: 5. The CDR3 nucleotides read TGTGCCAGCAGGGGACTAGCGTCGAGCTCCTACAATGAGCAGTTCTTC. Translation: CASRGLASSSYNEQFF.

DNA of the CDR3: TGTGCCAGCAGTCGGGACAGCCGGGAGAGGACCCAGTACTTC. Translation gives CASSRDSRERTQYF. The rearrangement links TRBV2 to TRBJ2-5; a possible D gene is TRBD1 (7 bases). Looked up from germline, CDR1 is SNHLY and CDR2 is FYNNEI. The CDR3 runs to 14 residues. Trimming took off 5 bases at V and 7 bases at J, with 17 bases between the two ends. The full variable domain, its missing parts supplied by reference TRBV2 and TRBJ2-5, is EPEVTQTPSHQVTQMGQEVILRCVPISNHLYFYWYRQILGQKVEFLVSFYNNEISEKSEIFDDQFSVERPDGSNFTLKIRSTKLEDSAMYFCASSRDSRERTQYFGPGTRLLVL.

The chain employs TRBV28 and TRBJ1-1; D not certain. Germline CDR1 is MDHEN and CDR2 is SYDVKM. V was shortened by 6 bases and J by 11 bases, with 13 bases between the two germline ends. This CDR3 is 11 amino acids long. In DNA, the CDR3 is TGTGCCAGCAGAGCCGGAGTGAGCGCTTTCTTT. Its protein is CASRAGVSAFF.

This chain joins TRBV7-9 and TRBJ1-3; perhaps TRBD1 as D (5 bases). CDR1 is SEHNR and CDR2 is FQNEAQ in the germline V gene (reference sequence). CDR3 length: 16 amino acids. Trimming removed 3 bases from V and 0 bases from J, with 12 bases in between. Here the CDR3 reads CASSFYRQSSGNTIYF. As DNA, the CDR3 is TGTGCCAGCAGCTTCTACAGGCAAAGCTCTGGAAACACCATATATTTT.

The genes are TRBV14 and TRBJ2-1, with D maybe TRBD2 (5 bases). This CDR3 spans 16 amino acids. V lost 4 bases and J lost 7, with 20 bases in between. Germline V gene sequence: CDR1 SGHDN, CDR2 FVKESK. CDR3 loop: CASSPRRREFGNEQFF. The CDR3 DNA follows: TGTGCCAGCAGCCCGAGGCGTCGGGAATTTGGGAATGAGCAGTTCTTC.

This clone was seen only once. V is TRBV12-5 and J is TRBJ2-7; no reliable D call. The V and J ends lost 11 bases and 0 bases respectively, with 17 bases between them. Germline assignment: CDR1 LGHNT and CDR2 FRNRAP. This CDR3 spans 14 amino acids. The CDR3 loop reads CAPHPRYSSYEQYF. In DNA, the CDR3 is TGTGCTCCCCACCCAAGGTACAGCTCCTACGAGCAGTACTTC. Looking up the rest from reference TRBV12-5 and TRBJ2-7 gives the full variable domain: DARVTQTPRHKVTEMGQEVTMRCQPILGHNTVFWYRQTMMQGLELLAYFRNRAPLDDSGMPKDRFSAEMPDATLATLKIQPSEPRDSAVYFCAPHPRYSSYEQYFGPGTRLTVT.

The chain has TRBV28 and TRBJ2-3, with 7 bases lining up with TRBD1. Germline-derived CDR1 and CDR2 are MDHEN and SYDVKM. Trimming took 5 bases from V and 2 from J; bases not matched to a gene: 7. This CDR3 has 15 amino acids. CDR3 in DNA: TGTGCCAGCAGTCCGCCCAGGGGGTCCACAGATACGCAGTATTTT. Residues: CASSPPRGSTDTQYF. Full variable domain (missing parts from reference TRBV28 and TRBJ2-3): DVKVTQSSRYLVKRTGEKVFLECVQDMDHENMFWYRQDPGLGLRLIYFSYDVKMKEKGDIPEGYSVSREKKERFSLILESASTNQTSMYLCASSPPRGSTDTQYFGPGTRLTVL.